This T cell receptor (beta chain) was captured in a study of shared clonotypes between healthy human individuals. This CDR3 region has 16 residues. The V segment lost 1 base and the J segment 2 bases; nucleotides outside the gene matches: 7. From germline, CDR1 is MGHRA and CDR2 YSYEKL. Whole-study results and caveats: Clonotype sharing across donors was expected to vary with sequencing depth.

The repertoire was sequenced with immunoSEQ multiplex PCR; TCRdb's copy has only in-frame clones and lacks some. The sample lists under 600,000 clones, 98% seen once, with 0.25% to 0.35% in the top ten. Points on this clone: Its antigen is not identified.

CD45RO-negative, CCR7-selected cells formed the naive CD8 fraction, which excluded terminally differentiated effector memory CD45RA+ cells. The sequenced sample was naive CD8+ T cells sorted from blood. This TCR was recovered from a man in his thirties or forties in good health. This chain links TRBV4-1 with TRBJ1-2, with 7 bases lining up with TRBD1. CDR3: CASSQGAGGMNYGYTF. CDR3 nucleotide sequence: TGCGCCAGCAGCCAAGGGGCAGGGGGTATGAACTATGGCTACACCTTC.